These T cell receptor beta chains were read from a single sample in a study of lymphopenia after photon versus proton radiotherapy. Produced via immunoSEQ multiplex PCR; TCRdb's table is partial and in-frame only. The sample lists about 160,000 clones; about 85% were seen once. Here the sequenced sample was peripheral blood, taken from a patient treated with photon-based radiotherapy. These TCRs come from a middle-aged man with gastric cancer. CDR3s include the opening cysteine and the closing phenylalanine or tryptophan. D genes are given only for firm matches.

TRBV9	16	.	TRBJ2-3	TGTGCCAGCAGTGCCGGGACCCTTTTTAGCACAGATACGCAGTATTTT	CASSAGTLFSTDTQYF
TRBV21-1	14	.	TRBJ1-4	TGTGCCAGCAGCAAACCCTTGAGCCCAAGAAAACTGTTTTTT	CASSKPLSPRKLFF
TRBV5-1	16	TRBD1	TRBJ2-4	TGCGCCAGCAGCTTGCAGGGGGCTGGGTCCAAAAACATTCAGTACTTC	CASSLQGAGSKNIQYF
TRBV5-4	12	TRBD1	TRBJ2-7	TGTGCCAGCAGCGCAGGGGGCCACGAGCAGTACTTC	CASSAGGHEQYF
TRBV11-2	15	.	TRBJ2-7	TGTGCCAGCAGCCCCCTCTTGGCGACCTCCTACGAGCAGTACTTC	CASSPLLATSYEQYF
TRBV6-1	11	.	TRBJ1-1	TGTGCCAGCAGTGAACAGGGAAAAGCTTTCTTT	CASSEQGKAFF
TRBV9	14	TRBD1	TRBJ1-2	TGTGCCAGCAGCGTAGGGCAGGGGGCGGATGGCTACACCTTC	CASSVGQGADGYTF
TRBV6-5	15	TRBD2	TRBJ2-7	TGTGCCAGCAGTTACTCCCGCGGGAGTACCTACGAGCAGTACTTC	CASSYSRGSTYEQYF
TRBV7-3	13	.	TRBJ1-1	TGTGCCAGCAGCTTATACTCGAACACTGAAGCTTTCTTT	CASSLYSNTEAFF
TRBV5-4	12	.	TRBJ2-7	TGTGCCAGCAGCTTGGATAGCGGAGGACCATTCTTC	CASSLDSGGPFF
TRBV5-4	15	.	TRBJ2-3	TGTGCCAGCAGCTTGGACTTATCAAGCACAGATACGCAGTATTTT	CASSLDLSSTDTQYF
TRBV30	17	TRBD1	TRBJ1-1	TGTGCCTGGAGTGTCTTGCAACGACAGGGATCATACACTGAAGCTTTCTTT	CAWSVLQRQGSYTEAFF
TRBV20-1	11	TRBD1	TRBJ2-7	TGCAGTGCTAGAGACCCGACAGGGGGAGGGTTC	CSARDPTGGGF
TRBV19	16	TRBD2	TRBJ2-7	TGTGCCAGTAGTTCCCAGGGAGGGTCGAGCTCCTACGAGCAGTACTTC	CASSSQGGSSSYEQYF
TRBV19	16	TRBD2	TRBJ2-1	TGTGCCAGTAGTATAGGGACTAGCGGCCCATACAGTGAGCAGTTCTTC	CASSIGTSGPYSEQFF
TRBV6-5	14	TRBD2	TRBJ2-7	TGTGCCAGCAGAGCAGCGGGAGTTTTCTACGAGCAGTACTTC	CASRAAGVFYEQYF
TRBV14	13	.	TRBJ1-1	TGTGCCAGCAGCCAAGCTCTGAACACTGAAGCTTTCTTT	CASSQALNTEAFF